The table lists the clone carrying this T cell receptor beta chain with a few counts. What it binds is not known. The PCR had 60 Vbeta and 13 Jbeta primers. The protocol was immunoSEQ multiplex PCR, while the TCRdb copy is restricted to in-frame clones and leaves out a portion. The sample lists around 170,000 clones; 82% were seen once. The data stem from a study of cytomegalovirus exposure and HLA in healthy donors. Study findings and constraints: The study designated 150 or so TCR beta chains cytomegalovirus-associated. The majority of CMV-associated TCR beta chains were reported as apparently HLA-restricted in a later analysis. TCR beta sequences numbering around 15,000 were associated with HLA alleles at 0.05 false discovery rate in a later analysis.

Each of the donors was a healthy bone marrow donor. The CDR3 is 13 amino acids. Germline V lookup: CDR1 MNHEY, CDR2 SVGAGI. V lost 5 bases to trimming and J lost 6 bases, with 13 bases between them. The sample consisted of PBMCs. V gene TRBV6-5 combines with J gene TRBJ1-1; D possibly corresponds to TRBD1 (6 bases). The receptor's source is a woman aged 18-29 years in good health and CMV-seronegative. The CDR3 nucleotides read TGTGCCAGCAGTCTACAGGGATGGGCTGAAGCTTTCTTT. Protein: CASSLQGWAEAFF.